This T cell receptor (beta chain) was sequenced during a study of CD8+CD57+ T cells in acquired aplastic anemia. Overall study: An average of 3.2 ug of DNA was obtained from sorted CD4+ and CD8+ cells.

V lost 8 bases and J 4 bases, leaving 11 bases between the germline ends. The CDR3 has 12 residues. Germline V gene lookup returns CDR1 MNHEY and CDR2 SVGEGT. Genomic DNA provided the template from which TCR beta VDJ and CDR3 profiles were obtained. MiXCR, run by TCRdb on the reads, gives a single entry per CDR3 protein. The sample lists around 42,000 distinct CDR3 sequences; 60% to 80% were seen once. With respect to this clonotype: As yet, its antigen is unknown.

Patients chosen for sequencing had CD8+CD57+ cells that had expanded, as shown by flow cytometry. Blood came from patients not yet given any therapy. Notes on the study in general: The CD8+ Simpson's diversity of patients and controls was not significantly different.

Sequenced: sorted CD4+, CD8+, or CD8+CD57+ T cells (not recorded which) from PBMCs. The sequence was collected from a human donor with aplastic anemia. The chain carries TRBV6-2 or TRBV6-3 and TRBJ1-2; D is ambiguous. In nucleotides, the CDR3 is TGTGCCAGCGCCAACCCCTTCTATGGCTACACCTTC. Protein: CASANPFYGYTF.